This T cell receptor (beta chain) was obtained from a study of tumor and adjacent non-tumor tissue in lung cancer. Study in general: Stage I to III disease affected ten to eleven men and a handful of women aged about 31 to 76.

Study observations and caveats: Higher tumor TCR diversity was associated with shorter survival. Tumor repertoires had a smaller top 100 clone share than normal lung. Significantly higher TCR diversity was found in tumor than normal lung.

Details on this clonotype: Its antigen remains unknown. The CDR3 end shows no conserved phenylalanine or tryptophan, and so a read error is likely. The DNA is left out, because the CDR3 cannot be placed on it with certainty; the CDR3 is given as TCRdb lists it.

TCRbeta libraries were built with three rounds of nested PCR, modified from ARM-PCR. Each CDR3 protein gets one entry after TCRdb re-called the multiplex PCR reads with MiXCR. The sample carries more than 75,000 distinct CDR3 sequences, 80% recorded once. RNA was extracted from bulk tissue without any cell sorting. The normal lung tissue was taken more than 3 cm from the tumor edge. Looked up from germline, CDR1 is MNHEY and CDR2 is SVGEGT. Including both end residues, the CDR3 is 14 amino acids long. Sequencing was carried out using distant non-tumor lung tissue. The chain uses TRBV6-2 or TRBV6-3 and TRBJ2-5. This receptor was identified in a man aged 60-69 years with small cell lung cancer. This CDR3 is CASSYAEDPETPYI.